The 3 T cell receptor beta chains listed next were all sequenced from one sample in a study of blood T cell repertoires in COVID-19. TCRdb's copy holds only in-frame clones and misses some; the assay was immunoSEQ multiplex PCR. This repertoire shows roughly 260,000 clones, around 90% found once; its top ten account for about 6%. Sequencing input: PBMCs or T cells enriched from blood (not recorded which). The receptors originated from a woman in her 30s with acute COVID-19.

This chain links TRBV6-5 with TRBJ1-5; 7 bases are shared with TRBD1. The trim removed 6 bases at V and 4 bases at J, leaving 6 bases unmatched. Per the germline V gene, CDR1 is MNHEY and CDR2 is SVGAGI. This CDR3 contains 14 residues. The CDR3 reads CASRTGQNNQPQHF. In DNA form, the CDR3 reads TGTGCCAGCAGAACGGGACAGAATAATCAGCCCCAGCATTTT.

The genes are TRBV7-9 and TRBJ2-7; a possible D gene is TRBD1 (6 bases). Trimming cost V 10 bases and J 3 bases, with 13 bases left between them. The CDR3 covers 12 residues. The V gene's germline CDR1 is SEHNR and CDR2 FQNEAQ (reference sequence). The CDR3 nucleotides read TGTGCCATCTGGGACACTAACTACGAGCAGTACTTC. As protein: CAIWDTNYEQYF.

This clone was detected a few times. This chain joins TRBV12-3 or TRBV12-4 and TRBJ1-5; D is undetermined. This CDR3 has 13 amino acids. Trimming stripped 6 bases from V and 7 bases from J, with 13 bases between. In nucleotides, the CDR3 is TGTGCCAGCAGCTCCCCCGGAGGGCAGCCCCAGCATTTT. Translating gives CASSSPGGQPQHF.